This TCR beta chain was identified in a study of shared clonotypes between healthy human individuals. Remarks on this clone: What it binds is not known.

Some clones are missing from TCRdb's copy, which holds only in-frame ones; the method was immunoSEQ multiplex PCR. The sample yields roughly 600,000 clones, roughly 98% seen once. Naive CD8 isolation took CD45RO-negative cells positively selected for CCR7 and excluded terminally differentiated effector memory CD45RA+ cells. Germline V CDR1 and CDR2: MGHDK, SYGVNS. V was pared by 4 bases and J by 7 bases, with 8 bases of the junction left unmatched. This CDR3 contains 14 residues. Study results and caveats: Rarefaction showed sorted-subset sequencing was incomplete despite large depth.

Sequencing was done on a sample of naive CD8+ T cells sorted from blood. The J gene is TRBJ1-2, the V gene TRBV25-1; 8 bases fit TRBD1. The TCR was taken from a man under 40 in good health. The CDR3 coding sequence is TGTGCCAGCAGTGTAGCCGGGACAGGAGTTGGCTACACCTTC. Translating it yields CASSVAGTGVGYTF.